What follows describes a single TCR beta chain. Germline V gene lookup returns CDR1 SNHLY and CDR2 FYNNEI. This CDR3 has 13 amino acids. V shed 7 bases and J 4 bases; nucleotides not matched to a gene: 7. Original analysis: Counts of nucleated cells, estimated from reference gene primer amplification, were obtained. Using immunoSEQ multiplex PCR, the repertoire was profiled, and TCRdb retains in-frame clones only, with some absent. That table is the source of V, J and clone size, and D and trimming were worked out from the DNA. The data show some 100,000 clones, about 81% seen once. This entry comes from a study of blood T cell repertoires in COVID-19. Study-level information: Material from acute and convalescent COVID-19 was sourced from the United States, Italy and Spain. In each case, the material was cDNA or gDNA derived from T cells, B-cell-depleted T cells, or PBMCs.

Sample: peripheral blood. The TCR comes from a human donor in a cohort sampled during active COVID-19. The V and J genes are TRBV2 and TRBJ2-7; TRBD1 agrees at 7 bases. The CDR3 here is CASKGASPYEQYF. The CDR3 DNA reads TGTGCCAGCAAGGGGGCATCCCCTTACGAGCAGTACTTC.